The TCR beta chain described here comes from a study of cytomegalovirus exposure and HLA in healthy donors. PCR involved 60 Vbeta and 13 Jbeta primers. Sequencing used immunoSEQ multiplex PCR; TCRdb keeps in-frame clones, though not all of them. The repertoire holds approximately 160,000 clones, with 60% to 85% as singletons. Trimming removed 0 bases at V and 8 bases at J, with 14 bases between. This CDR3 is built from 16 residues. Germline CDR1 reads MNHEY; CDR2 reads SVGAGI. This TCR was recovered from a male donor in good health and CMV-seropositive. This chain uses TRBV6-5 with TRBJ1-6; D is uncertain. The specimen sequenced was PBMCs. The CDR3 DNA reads TGTGCCAGCAGTTACTCAGCGGTGGGTAGCGATTCACCCCTCCACTTT. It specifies CASSYSAVGSDSPLHF.